The present TCR beta chain was sequenced within a study of sequential checkpoint blockade in melanoma. Study details: Patients were randomized 1:1 to nivolumab-then-ipilimumab or ipilimumab-then-nivolumab first-line.

Per germline, CDR1 MNHEY and CDR2 SMNVEV (reference sequence). The V end was cut by 2 bases, the J end by 0 bases, with 11 bases between. The CDR3 is 15 residues long. The table came from immunoSEQ multiplex PCR; TCRdb's copy has only in-frame clones and leaves some out. The sample shows thousands of clones, roughly four fifths of them seen only once. The treatment denotes: randomized to nivolumab then ipilimumab (arm A) or the reverse (arm B). The source material was CD8+ T cells sorted from blood (inferred from file names), sampled from a patient given nivolumab and ipilimumab in sequence. This clonotype originated in a human donor with melanoma. The gene calls are TRBV27 and TRBJ2-7; possible D gene TRBD1, 6 bases. CDR3 nucleotides: TGTGCCAGCAGTTTAGCAGGGGCTCTCTCCTACGAGCAGTACTTC. Its protein is CASSLAGALSYEQYF.